Shown below are 25 T cell receptor beta chains from a single sample sequenced in a study of blood T cell repertoires in COVID-19. TCRdb keeps only in-frame clones here, not all; method: immunoSEQ multiplex PCR. The data contain 470,000 or so clones, around 85% of them singletons. Sequencing input: peripheral blood. These receptors all come from a human donor in a cohort sampled during active COVID-19.

The DNA of the CDR3 is TGCGCCAGCAGCCCCCTCGGAGGGGTGATGGGAACTGAAGCTTTCTTT. Its translation: CASSPLGGVMGTEAFF. The rearrangement links TRBV4-1 to TRBJ1-1; tentative D call: TRBD1 (5 bases). The CDR3 spans 16 residues. Trimming stripped 4 bases from V and 5 bases from J, with 20 bases between. Germline CDR1 reads MGHRA; CDR2 reads YSYEKL.

This chain uses TRBV6-6 with TRBJ1-2, with a possible D match to TRBD1 (5 bases). V lost 3 bases and J 6 bases, leaving 11 bases between the germline ends. CDR1 and CDR2 (germline): MNHNY, SVGAGI (reference sequence). The CDR3 covers 13 residues. CDR3 in DNA: TGTGCCAGCAGTTATGGCCAGGGCGATGGCTACACCTTC. This sequence encodes CASSYGQGDGYTF.

This rearrangement joins TRBV4-2 to TRBJ1-1, with 7 bases fitting TRBD1. The CDR3 spans 18 residues. V gave up 0 bases and J gave up 5 bases; unmatched junction bases: 15. The germline V gene has CDR1 LGHNA and CDR2 YNFKEQ. The CDR3 DNA reads as TGTGCCAGCAGCCAAGATGGCAGGGGGTCGCCCCAGGGAACTGAAGCTTTCTTT. This translates into CASSQDGRGSPQGTEAFF.

The rearrangement links TRBV6-5 to TRBJ2-7; a weak D match, TRBD1 (6 bases). CDR1 is MNHEY and CDR2 is SVGAGI in the germline V gene. The CDR3 extends over 15 amino acids. V dropped 6 bases and J dropped 7 bases, with 22 bases sitting between them. The CDR3: CASRTQGHHGFEQYF. CDR3 coding DNA: TGTGCCAGCAGGACCCAGGGACACCACGGTTTTGAGCAGTACTTC.

The chain employs TRBV20-1 and TRBJ2-1; 8 nucleotides agree with TRBD2. The CDR3 has 15 amino acids. CDR1 DFQATT and CDR2 SNEGSKA come from the germline V gene (reference sequence). The trim removed 3 bases at V and 0 bases at J, leaving 4 bases unmatched. CDR3 in DNA: TGCAGTGCTAGTAATAGCGGGGCCTCCTACAATGAGCAGTTCTTC. Its translation is CSASNSGASYNEQFF.

The J gene is TRBJ2-3, the V gene TRBV6-5; 7 nucleotides match TRBD1. Unmatched junction bases numbered 7, after V lost 10 bases and J lost 0 bases. The CDR3 has 14 residues. From germline, CDR1 is MNHEY and CDR2 SVGAGI. CDR3: CATRTGRSTDTQYF. Written as DNA, the CDR3 is TGTGCCACCAGGACAGGCAGGAGCACAGATACGCAGTATTTT.

The J gene is TRBJ1-2, the V gene TRBV28; D is perhaps TRBD1 (6 bases). This CDR3 region has 15 residues. The germline V and J ends were trimmed by 8 bases and 4 bases, with 20 bases remaining between them. Germline values: CDR1 MDHEN, CDR2 SYDVKM. For the CDR3, the DNA is TGTGCCAGCGCGTCCGGGGGGGGCGGCGTCTATGGCTACACCTTC. Its protein product is CASASGGGGVYGYTF.

On this clone: Other DNA sequences in this specimen translate into the identical CDR3. The chain uses TRBV10-2 and TRBJ2-7; D unclear. CDR3 size: 12 residues. Germline CDR1 and CDR2: WSHSY and SAAADI. Trimming pared 4 bases from V and 2 bases from J, leaving 6 bases between. CDR3: CASSGQTYEQYF. The CDR3 coding sequence is TGCGCCAGCAGTGGACAAACCTACGAGCAGTACTTC.

This chain links TRBV5-1 with TRBJ2-1; 10 bases are a match to TRBD2. V gave up 4 bases and J gave up 3 bases; unmatched junction bases: 7. This CDR3 region has 16 residues. In germline, CDR1 is SGHRS, CDR2 YFSETQ. Here the CDR3 DNA reads TGCGCCAGCAGCCGTTCTAGCGGGAGTCACTACAATGAGCAGTTCTTC. The encoded protein is CASSRSSGSHYNEQFF.

V is TRBV5-1 and J is TRBJ1-2; D remains unclear. Germline lookup yields CDR1 SGHRS and CDR2 YFSETQ. CDR3 length: 12 amino acids. Trimming shortened V by 3 bases and J by 6 bases, and 9 bases separated the two germline ends. CDR3 protein: CASSSQADGYTF. The CDR3 nucleotides are TGCGCCAGCAGCTCCCAGGCCGATGGCTACACCTTC.

The rearrangement uses TRBV3-1 (or the pseudogene TRBV3-2) and TRBJ2-7; 10 positions match TRBD1. The CDR3 has 14 amino acids. The junction had 7 bases not matched to a gene; V was cut back by 5 bases and J by 6 bases. Per the germline V gene, CDR1 is LGHDT and CDR2 is YNNKEL (reference sequence). CDR3 amino acids: CASSARDRGVEQYF. The CDR3 DNA reads TGTGCCAGCAGCGCCCGGGACAGGGGAGTCGAGCAGTACTTC.

The gene calls are TRBV4-2 and TRBJ2-5; D possibly corresponds to TRBD2 (6 bases). The CDR3 has 17 residues. With 5 bases removed from V and 0 bases from J, the gap between germline ends came to 19 bases. Germline CDR1 and CDR2: LGHNA and YNFKEQ. CDR3 loop: CASSSRGLIADQETQYF. The CDR3 region has the DNA TGTGCCAGCAGCTCGCGCGGTCTAATAGCGGACCAAGAGACCCAGTACTTC.

The chain employs TRBV11-3 and TRBJ2-1; 9 bases are shared with TRBD2. Germline-derived CDR1 and CDR2 are SGHNT and YENEEA. This CDR3 has 15 amino acids. The trim removed 2 bases at V and 5 bases at J, leaving 4 bases unmatched. CDR3 nucleotides: TGTGCCAGCAGCTTAAGGACTAGCGCAGACAATGAGCAGTTCTTC. It yields the protein CASSLRTSADNEQFF.

The gene calls are TRBV5-1 and TRBJ2-7; 9 bases are shared with TRBD1. Germline loops: CDR1 SGHRS, CDR2 YFSETQ. Trimming at V came to 4 bases and at J to 11 bases, leaving 19 bases not matched to a gene. The CDR3 runs to 16 residues. This chain's CDR3 is CASSPTGGGTGRREYF. Here the CDR3 DNA reads TGCGCCAGCAGCCCTACAGGGGGGGGGACAGGGCGACGGGAGTACTTC.

J is TRBJ2-2 and V is TRBV15; no definite D call. The CDR3 is 15 residues long. Germline lookup yields CDR1 LNHNV and CDR2 YYDKDF (reference sequence). The V gene lost 1 base and the J gene lost 4 bases, with 10 bases spanning the gap. The CDR3 DNA is TGTGCCACCAGCAGAGGTGGCGGAGTCACCGGGGAGCTGTTTTTT. Amino acids: CATSRGGGVTGELFF.

The chain joins TRBV5-1 to TRBJ2-7, with a weak D call TRBD2 (6 bases). The V gene lost 4 bases and the J gene lost 2 bases, with 13 bases spanning the gap. This CDR3 region has 14 residues. Germline assignment: CDR1 SGHRS and CDR2 YFSETQ. The CDR3 DNA is TGCGCCAGCAGCGCGGGACCGACGGCCTACGAGCAGTACTTC. Its protein product is CASSAGPTAYEQYF. The full variable domain, in which reference TRBV5-1 and TRBJ2-7 provide the parts outside the CDR3, is KAGVTQTPRYLIKTRGQQVTLSCSPISGHRSVSWYQQTPGQGLQFLFEYFSETQRNKGNFPGRFSGRQFSNSRSEMNVSTLELGDSALYLCASSAGPTAYEQYFGPGTRLTVT.

Written as DNA, the CDR3 is TGTGCCAGCAGCTCTGCTGACGGGATCTACGAGCAGTACTTC. Encoded protein: CASSSADGIYEQYF. The rearrangement uses TRBV7-3 and TRBJ2-7; TRBD2 might be the D (5 bases). The CDR3 has 14 residues. V lost 4 bases and J lost 3, with 13 bases in between. Germline CDR1 is SGHTA and CDR2 is FQGTGA.

As for this clone: A junction end diverges from the germline sequence, so it may reflect a read error. Different DNA sequences within this sample yield the same CDR3. J is TRBJ1-2 and V is TRBV5-6; D is unresolved. This CDR3 comprises 14 residues. Germline lookup yields CDR1 SGHDT and CDR2 YYEEEE. The CDR3 loop is CASSERRTVYGYTF. Here the CDR3 DNA reads TGTGCCAGCAGCGAGAGACGAACAGTCTATGGCTACACCTTT.

The chain has TRBV7-3 and TRBJ2-1; TRBD2 agrees at 10 bases. The CDR3 has 17 amino acids. V shed 1 base and J 0 bases; nucleotides not matched to a gene: 3. Germline loops: CDR1 SGHTA, CDR2 FQGTGA. In DNA, the CDR3 is TGTGCCAGCAGCTTAAACGGACTAGCGGCCTCCTACAATGAGCAGTTCTTC. This gives the protein CASSLNGLAASYNEQFF.

This chain joins TRBV4-3 and TRBJ2-1; perhaps TRBD2 as D (6 bases). V dropped 1 base and J dropped 6 bases, with 10 bases sitting between them. The CDR3 extends over 14 amino acids. CDR1 and CDR2 (germline): LGHNA, YSLEER. The CDR3 sequence: CASSQARGSNEQFF. The DNA for the CDR3 is TGCGCCAGCAGCCAAGCGCGGGGATCCAATGAGCAGTTCTTC.

The rearrangement joins TRBV7-3 to TRBJ2-7; 7 bases map to TRBD2. The CDR3 sequence is 14 residues long. Germline V gene lookup returns CDR1 SGHTA and CDR2 FQGTGA. J gave up 3 bases and V 0 bases, and 2 bases lay outside the gene matches. Here the CDR3 DNA reads TGTGCCAGCAGCTTAACTGGGGAGGGCTACGAGCAGTACTTC. Protein: CASSLTGEGYEQYF.

The chain carries TRBV14 and TRBJ2-1, with D possibly being TRBD2 (5 bases). The CDR3 contains 14 residues. In germline, CDR1 is SGHDN, CDR2 FVKESK. The germline V and J ends were trimmed by 0 bases and 2 bases, with 5 bases remaining between them. The CDR3 DNA reads TGTGCCAGCAGCCAAGAACTAGCCTACAATGAGCAGTTCTTC. Translating it yields CASSQELAYNEQFF.

A word on this clone: The same CDR3 is also encoded by other DNA sequences in this sample. V usage is TRBV9 and J usage is TRBJ1-1; no firm D call. V lost 0 bases to trimming and J lost 0 bases, with 3 bases between them. Germline CDR1 is SGDLS and CDR2 is YYNGEE. This CDR3 spans 13 amino acids. DNA for the CDR3: TGTGCCAGCAGCGTAGAGCTGAACACTGAAGCTTTCTTT. Its protein is CASSVELNTEAFF.

The rearrangement uses TRBV6-1 and TRBJ2-2; TRBD1 agrees at 10 bases. The CDR3 totals 15 residues. Germline V CDR1 and CDR2: MNHNS, SASEGT. With 3 bases clipped from V and 8 bases from J, the junction kept 6 bases outside the gene matches. CDR3: CASSELRQGAGELFF. CDR3 in DNA: TGTGCCAGCAGTGAGCTGCGACAGGGGGCTGGGGAGCTGTTTTTT.

The gene calls are TRBV6-1 and TRBJ1-5; no reliable D call. This CDR3 comprises 11 residues. Germline V gives CDR1 MNHNS, CDR2 SASEGT. V was clipped by 3 bases and J by 7 bases, with 4 bases between them. The CDR3 loop is CASSDLQPQHF. The CDR3 DNA is TGTGCCAGCAGTGACCTCCAGCCCCAGCATTTT.